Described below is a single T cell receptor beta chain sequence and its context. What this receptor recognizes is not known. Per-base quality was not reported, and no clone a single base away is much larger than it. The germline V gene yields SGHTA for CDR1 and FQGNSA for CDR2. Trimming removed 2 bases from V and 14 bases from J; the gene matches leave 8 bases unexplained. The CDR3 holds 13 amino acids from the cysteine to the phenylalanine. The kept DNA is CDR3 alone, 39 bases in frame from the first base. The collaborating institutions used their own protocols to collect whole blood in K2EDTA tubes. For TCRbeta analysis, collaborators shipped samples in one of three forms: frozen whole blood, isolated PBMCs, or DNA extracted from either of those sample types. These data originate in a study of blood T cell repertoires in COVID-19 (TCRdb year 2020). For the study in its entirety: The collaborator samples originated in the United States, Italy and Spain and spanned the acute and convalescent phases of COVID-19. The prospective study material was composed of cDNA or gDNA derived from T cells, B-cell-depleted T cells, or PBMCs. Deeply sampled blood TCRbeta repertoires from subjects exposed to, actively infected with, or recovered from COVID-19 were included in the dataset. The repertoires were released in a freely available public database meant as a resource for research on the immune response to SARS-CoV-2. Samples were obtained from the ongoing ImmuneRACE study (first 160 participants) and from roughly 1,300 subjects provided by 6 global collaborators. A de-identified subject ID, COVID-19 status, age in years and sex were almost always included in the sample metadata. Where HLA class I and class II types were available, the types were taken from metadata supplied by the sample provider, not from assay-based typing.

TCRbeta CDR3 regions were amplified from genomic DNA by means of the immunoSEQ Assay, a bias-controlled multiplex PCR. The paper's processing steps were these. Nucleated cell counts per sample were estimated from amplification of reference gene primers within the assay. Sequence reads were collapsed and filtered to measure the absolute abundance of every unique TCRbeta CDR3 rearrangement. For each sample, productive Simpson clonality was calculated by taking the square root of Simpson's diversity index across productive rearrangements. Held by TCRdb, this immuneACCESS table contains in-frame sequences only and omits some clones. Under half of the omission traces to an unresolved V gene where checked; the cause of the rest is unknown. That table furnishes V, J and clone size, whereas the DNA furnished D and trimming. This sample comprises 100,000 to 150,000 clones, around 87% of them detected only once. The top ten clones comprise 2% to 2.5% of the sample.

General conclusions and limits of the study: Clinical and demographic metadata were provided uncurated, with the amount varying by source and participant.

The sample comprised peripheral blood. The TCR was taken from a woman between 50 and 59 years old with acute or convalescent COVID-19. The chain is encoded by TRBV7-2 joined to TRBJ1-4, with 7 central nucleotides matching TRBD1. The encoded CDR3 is CASSLQKRTGLFF. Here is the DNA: TGTGCCAGCAGCTTACAAAAACGGACAGGTCTGTTTTTT.